Detailed here is one T cell receptor (beta chain). The data stem from a study of blood T cell repertoires in COVID-19. This CDR3 region has 15 residues. V was clipped by 0 bases and J by 2 bases, with 12 bases between them. Germline V lookup: CDR1 SGHNT, CDR2 YYREEE (reference sequence). The method was immunoSEQ multiplex PCR; TCRdb's version includes in-frame clones alone and lacks a portion of them. The table records some 70,000 clones, 80% to 90% of them present only once. This clonotype was obtained from a man between 45 and 60 years old with active COVID-19. Sequencing was carried out using peripheral blood. The chain has TRBV5-4 and TRBJ2-7, with D perhaps TRBD1 (5 bases). The CDR3 DNA reads TGTGCCAGCAGCTTGGGGACATCTTCGCCCTACGAGCAGTACTTC. It translates to CASSLGTSSPYEQYF.